Shown below are 22 T cell receptor beta chains from a single sample sequenced in a study of blood T cell repertoires in COVID-19. Sequencing used immunoSEQ multiplex PCR; TCRdb keeps in-frame clones, though not all of them. The sample records roughly 260,000 clones, around nine tenths being singletons. Sequenced input: peripheral blood. These receptors were collected from a woman aged 25-40 years with COVID-19, enrolled during active disease.

The J gene is TRBJ1-1, the V gene TRBV12-3 or TRBV12-4; D is possibly TRBD1 (6 bases). V lost 6 bases and J lost 3, with 11 bases in between. The CDR3 length is 13 residues. The CDR3 DNA sequence: TGTGCCAGCAGGCTACAGGGTCACACTGAAGCTTTCTTT. It specifies CASRLQGHTEAFF.

This clone has a handful of counts. The chain links TRBV10-3 to TRBJ2-7, with D uncertain. The CDR3 length is 11 residues. CDR1 and CDR2 from the germline V gene are ENHRY and SYGVKD. V gave up 11 bases and J gave up 2 bases, with 10 bases separating them. CDR3 region: CAGGPAYEQYF. CDR3 nucleotide sequence: TGTGCCGGCGGCCCAGCCTACGAGCAGTACTTC.

This chain uses TRBV10-3 with TRBJ2-5, with a tentative D call TRBD2 (6 bases). Trimming left V 9 bases short and J 1 base short, with 18 bases between. Germline V gives CDR1 ENHRY, CDR2 SYGVKD. This CDR3 contains 15 residues. DNA for the CDR3: TGTGCCATATTCCCTTTTGGTAGCGGCCAAGAGACCCAGTACTTC. Protein: CAIFPFGSGQETQYF.

The rearrangement joins TRBV5-1 to TRBJ1-4; 7 bases line up with TRBD1. The CDR3 runs 17 residues. CDR1 and CDR2 (germline): SGHRS, YFSETQ. V shed 2 bases, J shed 4 bases, and the junction held 11 bases outside the gene matches. CDR3 loop: CASSLSFWTGVNEKLFF. The DNA for the CDR3 is TGCGCCAGCAGCTTAAGCTTCTGGACAGGCGTTAATGAAAAACTGTTTTTT.

This clone appeared once. The chain is built from TRBV24-1 and TRBJ1-1, with 8 bases fitting TRBD1. The V segment lost 4 bases and the J segment 6 bases; nucleotides outside the gene matches: 3. Germline-derived CDR1 and CDR2 are KGHDR and SFDVKD. The CDR3 totals 13 residues. The CDR3 reads CATSDRDRSEAFF. CDR3 DNA: TGTGCCACCAGTGACCGGGACAGGTCTGAAGCTTTCTTT.

The chain links TRBV27 to TRBJ2-6; tentative D call: TRBD2 (7 bases). Trimming cost V 3 bases and J 4 bases, with 10 bases left between them. CDR1 MNHEY and CDR2 SMNVEV come from the germline V gene (reference sequence). This CDR3 has 15 amino acids. The CDR3 loop reads CASSLRGGGANVLTF. CDR3 coding DNA: TGTGCCAGCAGTTTGAGGGGGGGCGGGGCCAACGTCCTGACTTTC. Using reference TRBV27 and TRBJ2-6 for the parts outside the CDR3, the full variable domain is EAQVTQNPRYLITVTGKKLTVTCSQNMNHEYMSWYRQDPGLGLRQIYYSMNVEVTDKGDVPEGYKVSRKEKRNFPLILESPSPNQTSLYFCASSLRGGGANVLTFGAGSRLTVL.

The J gene is TRBJ1-5, the V gene TRBV5-6, with D maybe TRBD1 (5 bases). Germline V gene sequence: CDR1 SGHDT, CDR2 YYEEEE. V lost 2 bases and J 4 bases, leaving 10 bases between the germline ends. CDR3 length equals 14 residues. The DNA of the CDR3 is TGTGCCAGCAGCTTCGGGGCGGGGAATCAGCCCCAGCATTTT. Its protein is CASSFGAGNQPQHF. Using reference TRBV5-6 and TRBJ1-5 for the parts outside the CDR3, the full variable domain is DAGVTQSPTHLIKTRGQQVTLRCSPKSGHDTVSWYQQALGQGPQFIFQYYEEEERQRGNFPDRFSGHQFPNYSSELNVNALLLGDSALYLCASSFGAGNQPQHFGDGTRLSIL.

The chain links TRBV4-3 to TRBJ1-1, with D possibly matching TRBD1 (6 bases). CDR3 length: 14 amino acids. The V and J ends lost 4 bases and 1 base respectively, with 10 bases between them. CDR1 and CDR2 from the germline V gene are LGHNA and YSLEER. Here the CDR3 reads CASSLRDKNTEAFF. The CDR3 DNA follows: TGCGCCAGCAGCCTCAGGGACAAGAACACTGAAGCTTTCTTT.

J is TRBJ2-7 and V is TRBV5-4; D may be TRBD1 (7 bases). CDR1 is SGHNT, CDR2 YYREEE, per germline (reference sequence). Trimming left V 1 base short and J 1 base short, with 12 bases between. The CDR3 runs 15 residues. CDR3 sequence (DNA): TGTGCCAGCAGCTTGCCAGGGGGGTCTTCCTACGAGCAGTACTTC. Its protein is CASSLPGGSSYEQYF.

This clone has just one count. The chain couples TRBV6-4 to TRBJ2-7; 10 positions match TRBD2. The V gene end was trimmed by 8 bases and the J gene end by 2 bases; junction bases not matched to a gene: 0. CDR3 length equals 12 residues. Germline V gene sequence: CDR1 MRHNA, CDR2 SNTAGT. This chain's CDR3 is CASGLAAYEQYF. CDR3 nucleotides: TGTGCCAGCGGACTAGCGGCCTACGAGCAGTACTTC.

The chain is built from TRBV6-6 and TRBJ2-7; no clear D. The CDR3 sequence is 12 residues long. Trimming pared 5 bases from V and 7 bases from J, leaving 12 bases between. Germline CDR1 and CDR2: MNHNY and SVGAGI (reference sequence). CDR3 DNA: TGTGCCAGCAGTACACCTCTCAGGGAGCAGTACTTC. It codes for CASSTPLREQYF.

This chain uses TRBV5-1 with TRBJ2-7, with 8 bases matching TRBD1. The CDR3 covers 15 residues. J lost 1 base, V lost 4 bases, and 7 bases had no gene match. Germline-derived CDR1 and CDR2 are SGHRS and YFSETQ. CDR3 region: CASSDGTGPSYEQYF. The CDR3 DNA follows: TGCGCCAGCAGCGACGGGACAGGACCTTCCTACGAGCAGTACTTC.

This chain uses TRBV6-5 with TRBJ2-1; TRBD2 aligns across 10 bases. Germline trimming cut 2 bases from V and 2 bases from J; bases unmatched to any gene: 0. CDR1 MNHEY and CDR2 SVGAGI come from the germline V gene. This CDR3 has 15 amino acids. CDR3 nucleotide sequence: TGTGCCAGCAGTTACCTAGCGGGGGCCTACAATGAGCAGTTCTTC. This sequence encodes CASSYLAGAYNEQFF.

The CDR3 reads CAWSARSTGEQFF. The CDR3 DNA sequence: TGTGCCTGGAGTGCTCGCTCTACAGGCGAGCAGTTCTTC. The V gene is TRBV30, the J gene TRBJ2-1; possibly TRBD1 for D (5 bases). This CDR3 region has 13 residues. V was cut by 1 base and J by 10 bases, with 14 bases left in between. The germline gives CDR1 GTSNPN, CDR2 SVGIG (reference sequence).

The chain couples TRBV5-1 to TRBJ2-5, with D perhaps TRBD2 (6 bases). Trimming removed 4 bases from V and 4 bases from J, with 17 bases in between. Germline V gene lookup returns CDR1 SGHRS and CDR2 YFSETQ. CDR3 length: 15 amino acids. Here the CDR3 reads CASSPLGGVAETQYF. In DNA, the CDR3 is TGCGCCAGCAGCCCCCTCGGGGGAGTTGCAGAGACCCAGTACTTC.

V usage is TRBV6-1 and J usage is TRBJ2-2; 16 bases fit TRBD2. This CDR3 is built from 19 residues. Per the germline V gene, CDR1 is MNHNS and CDR2 is SASEGT. Germline trimming cut 4 bases from V and 4 bases from J; bases unmatched to any gene: 9. CDR3 sequence (DNA): TGTGCCAGCAGTGTCTCGGGACTAGCGGGAGGGCGGGGCACCGGGGAGCTGTTTTTT. Its protein product is CASSVSGLAGGRGTGELFF.

The table lists this clone with a count of one. V gene TRBV19 combines with J gene TRBJ2-7; D gene ambiguous. The CDR3 is 13 amino acids. V dropped 4 bases and J dropped 0 bases, with 7 bases sitting between them. Germline V gene lookup returns CDR1 LNHDA and CDR2 SQIVND (reference sequence). The CDR3 sequence is CASSRADSYEQYF. The DNA of the CDR3 is TGTGCCAGTAGTAGGGCCGACTCCTACGAGCAGTACTTC.

The V call is TRBV20-1, the J call TRBJ2-7; 9 bases fit TRBD2. J gave up 1 base and V 3 bases, and 7 bases lay outside the gene matches. Germline CDR1 and CDR2: DFQATT and SNEGSKA (reference sequence). The CDR3 runs to 15 residues. CDR3 protein: CSASNSGRLSYEQYF. In nucleotides, the CDR3 is TGCAGTGCTAGTAACAGCGGGAGGTTGTCCTACGAGCAGTACTTC.

The rearrangement links TRBV5-4 to TRBJ2-1, with 10 positions matching TRBD2. J was trimmed by 4 bases and V by 2 bases; bases with no gene match: 3. This CDR3 spans 15 amino acids. Germline assignment: CDR1 SGHNT and CDR2 YYREEE (reference sequence). CDR3 coding DNA: TGTGCCAGCAGCTTAAGAGCGGGAGGGTACAATGAGCAGTTCTTC. Protein product: CASSLRAGGYNEQFF.

This clone was seen a handful of times. V usage is TRBV30 and J usage is TRBJ2-5; no firm D call. Trimming took off 2 bases at V and 5 bases at J, with 9 bases between the two ends. Germline V gives CDR1 GTSNPN, CDR2 SVGIG (reference sequence). The CDR3 is 12 amino acids. The CDR3 DNA follows: TGTGCCTGGAGTCCCGGGTGGGAGACCCAGTACTTC. This gives the protein CAWSPGWETQYF.

Only one count was recorded for this clone. The chain combines TRBV5-1 with TRBJ2-5; 9 nucleotides agree with TRBD2. CDR3 length equals 15 residues. Germline V CDR1 and CDR2: SGHRS, YFSETQ. V lost 4 bases and J lost 5; bases outside the gene matches: 9. The CDR3 nucleotides read TGCGCCAGCAGCCCCTCTAGCGGGGCTCTCGAGACCCAGTACTTC. This sequence encodes CASSPSSGALETQYF.

The rearrangement links TRBV29-1 to TRBJ2-3; D is ambiguous. The V end lost 7 bases, the J end lost 1 base, and 12 bases lay between the germline ends. Looked up from germline, CDR1 is SQVTM and CDR2 is ANQGSEA. The CDR3 is 13 residues long. Written as DNA, the CDR3 is TGCAGCGCCGGCCCTCAGGGCACAGATACGCAGTATTTT. It codes for CSAGPQGTDTQYF.